Detailed here is one T cell receptor beta chain. Its antigen specificity is not known. Nothing much larger sits one base from this clone, and base qualities are not available. This sample is part of a study of T cell responses to AZD1222 COVID-19 vaccine (dated by TCRdb to 2020 to 2022). The study in broad terms: A total of around 240 trial participants underwent TCR sequencing, of whom 207 received two doses of AZD1222 and about 25 received two doses of the MenACWY control vaccine. Enrollment into the trials was organized by age into subgroups of 18-55, 56-69 and 70-plus years, and those subgroups contained about 150, 27 and 61 TCR-sequenced participants, respectively. The study at large found these results: Because no day 14 peak-response samples were available, repertoires were characterized only after the peak T cell response. Epitopes outside the regions mutated in the B.1.351 and B.1.1.7 variants were reportedly recognized by nearly half of the unique spike-specific TCRs. In the small 56-69-year group, the increase in depth fell short of significance, most likely because of low power. Only a handful of AZD1222 recipients were SARS-CoV-2 seropositive at baseline, limiting conclusions about previously exposed vaccinees. The vaccine-associated CD4 TCRs covered the entire spike protein, and the dominant responses fell in regions 160-218 and 743-854. Participants were mostly white British, with more females than males. The authors suggested clonal diversity may have been underestimated. Spike-specific TCR breadth and depth rose significantly after two AZD1222 doses compared with day 0 and with MenACWY recipients.

The CDR3 regions of human TCRbeta chains were analyzed by immunosequencing. The original methods were these. Repertoire TCRs were checked for matches against a reference library of SARS-CoV-2-specific TCRs that had been generated using the MIRA antigen-specificity platform. Breadth was defined as the fraction of unique TCRs that were SARS-CoV-2-associated. Depth was defined as the fraction of total T cells that were SARS-CoV-2-associated. Each spike-specific TCR was assigned to its reactive spike region and to a CD4 or CD8 class using the MIRA data. Log10-transformed breadth and depth values were compared by one-way ANOVA with Sidak's multiple comparisons tests. In TCRdb, the immuneACCESS table is reduced to in-frame sequences with V and J assigned. These tables do not hold every clone; where another copy was compared, an unresolved V gene accounts for under half, and the others remain unexplained. Clone size and V and J calls were adopted from that table, with D and trimming inferred from the DNA. Within this sample are under 150,000 clones, with roughly 88% of them counted one time only. Jointly, the top ten make up less than 2% of the sample.

The sample's time point, from its label and the paper: about 28 days (+/-7) after the second vaccine dose. AZD1222 recipients with second doses at about 4 weeks or about 12 weeks were pooled, because spike-specific TCR depth and breadth did not differ between schedules. The vaccinee samples were drawn from two UK trials, COV001 and COV002, one of which was a single-blind randomized controlled phase 2/3 trial testing AZD1222 (ChAdOx1 nCoV-19) in healthy adults. For TCRbeta chain sequencing, PBMC samples from trial participants were taken at day 0 and at day 28 after the second dose. Sequencing used peripheral blood, obtained 28 days after the second AZD1222 dose. The TCR was taken from an adult who received the AZD1222 COVID-19 vaccine.

In nucleotides, the sequence is TGTGCCAGCAGCTTCTCGGGACAGGGCAATTCACCCCTCCACTTT. It codes for CASSFSGQGNSPLHF. In this chain, TRBV5-8 is recombined with TRBJ1-6, and 9 junction bases match TRBD1. From the cysteine up to the phenylalanine, the CDR3 has a length of 15 residues. This entry keeps only the CDR3 DNA: 45 bases, framed from base 1. As encoded in the germline V gene, CDR1 is SGHTS while CDR2 is YDEGEE. Trimming leaves V shorter by 2 bases and J shorter by 7 bases, with the junction holding 4 bases beyond the gene matches.